The next 12 T cell receptor beta chains were all read from a single sample in a study of Tregs in tolerant kidney transplant recipients. Recipients received nonmyeloablative bone marrow transplants from related graft donors, with transient mixed chimerism. Profiling relied on immunoSEQ multiplex PCR, and the TCRdb table lists in-frame clones only, not all of them. The sample yields tens of thousands of clones, over 85% seen once. This material consisted of CD4+ T cells from blood (PBMCs), taken 12 months after the transplant. The receptor source for this set is a human patient who received a combined kidney and bone marrow transplant. The T cells may partly be graft donor cells.

DNA of the CDR3: TGCGCCAGCAGCCAAACTGGGGTGGGGGGCTACGAGCAGTACTTC. Translated: CASSQTGVGGYEQYF. The V call is TRBV4-1, the J call TRBJ2-7, with D possibly TRBD2 on 6 matching bases. Germline V CDR1 and CDR2: MGHRA, YSYEKL. The CDR3 totals 15 residues. V gave up 2 bases and J gave up 3 bases, with 14 bases separating them.

The CDR3 protein is CAWSPRRNEQFF. DNA of the CDR3: TGTGCCTGGAGTCCTCGGAGGAATGAGCAGTTCTTC. V and J are TRBV30 and TRBJ2-1; weak D call: TRBD2 (5 bases). Germline V gene sequence: CDR1 GTSNPN, CDR2 SVGIG (reference sequence). This CDR3 is 12 amino acids long. V was clipped by 2 bases and J by 7 bases, with 9 bases between them.

The chain employs TRBV4-1 and TRBJ2-3, with 7 nucleotides matching TRBD1. Germline V CDR1 and CDR2: MGHRA, YSYEKL. Trimming cost V 4 bases and J 1 base; bases outside gene matches: 11. This CDR3 contains 17 residues. In DNA form, the CDR3 reads TGCGCCAGCAGCCGTTCCATGGACAGGTGGGGCACAGATACGCAGTATTTT. Its protein product is CASSRSMDRWGTDTQYF.

The V gene is TRBV19, the J gene TRBJ1-5; 7 bases map to TRBD1. Germline V gene lookup returns CDR1 LNHDA and CDR2 SQIVND (reference sequence). Unmatched junction bases numbered 5, after V lost 7 bases and J lost 2 bases. The CDR3 has 14 amino acids. CDR3 DNA sequence: TGTGCCAGTATGACAGGGTGGCGCAATCAGCCCCAGCATTTT. Translation: CASMTGWRNQPQHF.

The chain carries TRBV5-1 and TRBJ2-1; TRBD1 agrees at 7 bases. V lost 1 base to trimming and J lost 2 bases; unmatched junction nucleotides: 6. Germline loops: CDR1 SGHRS, CDR2 YFSETQ. CDR3 length: 16 amino acids. In nucleotides, the CDR3 is TGCGCCAGCAGCTTGCGGTGGGGACAGCCCTACAATGAGCAGTTCTTC. Amino acids: CASSLRWGQPYNEQFF.

The CDR3 sequence is CASSQIGRRVGYGYTF. CDR3 DNA sequence: TGCGCCAGCAGCCAGATAGGTCGTCGGGTTGGCTATGGCTACACCTTC. This chain connects TRBV4-1 to TRBJ1-2; D call uncertain. The CDR3 totals 16 residues. Germline V gene data show CDR1 as MGHRA and CDR2 as YSYEKL. Trimming took 3 bases from V and 4 from J, leaving 18 bases between them.

The chain employs TRBV4-3 and TRBJ2-7; 15 nucleotides line up with TRBD2. CDR3 size: 18 residues. Germline CDR1 and CDR2: LGHNA and YSLEER. The V gene end was trimmed by 1 base and the J gene end by 3 bases; junction bases not matched to a gene: 7. The CDR3 nucleotides read TGCGCCAGCAGCCAAGTCGTAATGGGACTAGCGGGAGGCTACGAGCAGTACTTC. Protein sequence: CASSQVVMGLAGGYEQYF.

The V gene is TRBV11-3, the J gene TRBJ2-3; D is ambiguous. Per germline, CDR1 SGHNT and CDR2 YENEEA. The CDR3 is 12 amino acids. Trimming pared 4 bases from V and 2 bases from J, leaving 4 bases between. CDR3: CASSSFTDTQYF. The CDR3 nucleotides read TGTGCCAGCAGCTCCTTCACAGATACGCAGTATTTT.

The rearrangement joins TRBV6-5 to TRBJ2-7; D is ambiguous. The length of the CDR3 is 13 residues. The V gene lost 5 bases and the J gene lost 2 bases, with 10 bases spanning the gap. From germline, CDR1 is MNHEY and CDR2 SVGAGI. Written as DNA, the CDR3 is TGTGCCAGCAGTGCGAGGAACCCCTACGAGCAGTACTTC. Translating it yields CASSARNPYEQYF.

The chain recombines TRBV11-3 with TRBJ2-1, with 12 bases matching TRBD2. Trimming took 5 bases from V and 9 from J; bases not matched to a gene: 8. The germline V gene encodes CDR1 SGHNT and CDR2 YENEEA. The CDR3 covers 15 residues. CDR3 DNA sequence: TGTGCCAGCAGCCCCCGGCTAGCGGGAGGGTTTGAGCAGTTCTTC. It yields the protein CASSPRLAGGFEQFF.

J is TRBJ2-7 and V is TRBV6-6; TRBD1 aligns across 8 bases. From germline, CDR1 is MNHNY and CDR2 SVGAGI (reference sequence). V lost 6 bases, J lost 2 bases, and 3 bases stayed unmatched. CDR3 size: 13 residues. The CDR3 sequence is CASRMGQAYEQYF. The CDR3 region has the DNA TGTGCCAGCAGGATGGGACAGGCCTACGAGCAGTACTTC.

This clone was observed a single time. V usage is TRBV6-6 and J usage is TRBJ2-5; tentative D call: TRBD2 (6 bases). In germline, CDR1 is MNHNY, CDR2 SVGAGI (reference sequence). The CDR3 covers 15 residues. Trimming pared 5 bases from V and 5 bases from J, leaving 18 bases between. Written as DNA, the CDR3 is TGTGCCAGCAGTCCCCGGGACGGGGGAAAGGAGACCCAGTACTTC. Residues: CASSPRDGGKETQYF.